Below, one T cell receptor beta chain is given with its context. The data were obtained in a study of blood T cell repertoires in COVID-19. The overall study: Samples taken during acute and convalescent COVID-19 were collected in the United States, Italy and Spain. PBMCs, B-cell-depleted T cells, or T cells provided the cDNA or gDNA that made up the material.

Authors' data handling: Nucleated cell number was recorded as an estimate derived from reference gene primer amplification. This table comes from immunoSEQ multiplex PCR, and its TCRdb copy is limited to in-frame clones, with some not included. The DNA was the basis for D and trimming; V, J and clone size are from that table. The sample includes about 20,000 clones, roughly 89% seen only once; the top ten take less than 9.5%. Germline loops: CDR1 LGHNA, CDR2 YNFKEQ. The V segment lost 4 bases and the J segment 6 bases; nucleotides outside the gene matches: 12. CDR3 size: 16 residues. The TCR was taken from a human donor in a cohort sampled during active COVID-19. The rearrangement links TRBV4-2 to TRBJ2-1; 7 nucleotides align to TRBD1. The sequencing sample was made of peripheral blood. The CDR3 sequence: CASSPNSGGRVNEQFF. For the CDR3, the DNA is TGTGCCAGCAGCCCCAATTCAGGGGGAAGGGTCAATGAGCAGTTCTTC.